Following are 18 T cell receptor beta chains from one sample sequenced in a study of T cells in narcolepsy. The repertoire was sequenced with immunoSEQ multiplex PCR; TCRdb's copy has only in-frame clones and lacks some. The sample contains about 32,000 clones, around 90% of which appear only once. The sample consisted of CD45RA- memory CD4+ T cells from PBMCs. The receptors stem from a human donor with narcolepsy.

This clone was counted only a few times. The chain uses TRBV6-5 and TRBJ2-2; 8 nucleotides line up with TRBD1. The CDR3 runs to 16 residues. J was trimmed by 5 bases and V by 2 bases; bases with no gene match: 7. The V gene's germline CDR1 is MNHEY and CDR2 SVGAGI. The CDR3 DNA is TGTGCCAGCAGTTACACGGCGGACAGGGTTACCGGGGAGCTGTTTTTT. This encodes CASSYTADRVTGELFF.

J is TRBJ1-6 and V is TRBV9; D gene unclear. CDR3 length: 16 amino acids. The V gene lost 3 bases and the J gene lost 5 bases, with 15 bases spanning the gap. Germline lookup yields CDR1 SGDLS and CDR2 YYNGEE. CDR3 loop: CASSGRGGLDNSPLHF. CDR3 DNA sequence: TGTGCCAGCAGCGGCCGGGGAGGGCTCGATAATTCACCCCTCCACTTT.

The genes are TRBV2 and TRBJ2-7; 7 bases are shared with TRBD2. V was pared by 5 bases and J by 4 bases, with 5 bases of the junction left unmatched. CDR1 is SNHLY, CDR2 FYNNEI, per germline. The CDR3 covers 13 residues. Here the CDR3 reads CASSRSGGYEQYF. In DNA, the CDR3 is TGTGCCAGCAGTAGGTCCGGGGGGTACGAGCAGTACTTC.

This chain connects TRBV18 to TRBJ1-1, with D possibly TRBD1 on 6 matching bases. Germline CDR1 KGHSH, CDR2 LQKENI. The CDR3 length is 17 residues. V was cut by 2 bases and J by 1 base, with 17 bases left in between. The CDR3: CASSPIPQGKGNTEAFF. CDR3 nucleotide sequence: TGTGCCAGCTCACCAATTCCGCAGGGGAAGGGGAACACTGAAGCTTTCTTT. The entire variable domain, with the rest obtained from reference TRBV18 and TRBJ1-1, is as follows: NAGVMQNPRHLVRRRGQEARLRCSPMKGHSHVYWYRQLPEEGLKFMVYLQKENIIDESGMPKERFSAEFPKEGPSILRIQQVVRGDSAAYFCASSPIPQGKGNTEAFFGQGTRLTVV.

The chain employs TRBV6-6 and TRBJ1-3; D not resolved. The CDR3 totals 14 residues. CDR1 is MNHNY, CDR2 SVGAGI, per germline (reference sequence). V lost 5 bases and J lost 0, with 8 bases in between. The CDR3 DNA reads TGTGCCAGCAGTATCTCGAGCTCTGGAAACACCATATATTTT. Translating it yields CASSISSSGNTIYF.

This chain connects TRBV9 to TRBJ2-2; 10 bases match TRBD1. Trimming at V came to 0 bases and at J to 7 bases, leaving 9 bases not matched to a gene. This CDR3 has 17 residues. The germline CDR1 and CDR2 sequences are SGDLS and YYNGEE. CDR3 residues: CASSVGGRQGAGGELFF. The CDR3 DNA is TGTGCCAGCAGCGTAGGAGGTCGACAGGGGGCTGGCGGGGAGCTGTTTTTT.

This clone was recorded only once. CDR3 sequence reads: CASRKGTGPNTEAFF. In DNA form, the CDR3 reads TGCGCCAGCAGAAAGGGGACAGGACCTAACACTGAAGCTTTCTTT. The rearrangement uses TRBV5-1 and TRBJ1-1; 8 bases match TRBD1. CDR3 length equals 15 residues. The trim removed 5 bases at V and 2 bases at J, leaving 8 bases unmatched. Germline CDR1 is SGHRS and CDR2 is YFSETQ.

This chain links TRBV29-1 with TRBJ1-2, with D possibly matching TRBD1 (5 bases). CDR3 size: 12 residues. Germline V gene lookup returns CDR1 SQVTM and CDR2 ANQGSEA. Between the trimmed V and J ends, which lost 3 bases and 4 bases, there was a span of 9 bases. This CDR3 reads CSVDQGSYGYTF. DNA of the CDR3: TGCAGCGTTGATCAGGGATCCTATGGCTACACCTTC.

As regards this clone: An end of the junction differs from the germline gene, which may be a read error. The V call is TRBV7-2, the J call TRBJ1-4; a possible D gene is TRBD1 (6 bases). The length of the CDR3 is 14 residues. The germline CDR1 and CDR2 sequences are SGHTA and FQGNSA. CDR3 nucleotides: TGTGCCAGCACCGTACAGGGACTGGGTGAAAAACCGTTTTTT. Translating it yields CASTVQGLGEKPFF.

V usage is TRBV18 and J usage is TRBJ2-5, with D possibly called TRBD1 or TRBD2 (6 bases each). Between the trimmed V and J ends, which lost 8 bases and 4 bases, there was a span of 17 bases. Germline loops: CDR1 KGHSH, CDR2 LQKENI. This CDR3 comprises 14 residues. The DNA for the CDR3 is TGTGCCAGCACTCCCGGGGGCGAGGGAGAGACCCAGTACTTC. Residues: CASTPGGEGETQYF.

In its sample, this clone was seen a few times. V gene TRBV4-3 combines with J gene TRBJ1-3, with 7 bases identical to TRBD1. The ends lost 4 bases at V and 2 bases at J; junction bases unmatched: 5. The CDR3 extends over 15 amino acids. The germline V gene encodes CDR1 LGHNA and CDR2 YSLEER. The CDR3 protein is CASSRGTDPGNTIYF. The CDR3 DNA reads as TGCGCCAGCAGCCGAGGGACAGATCCTGGAAACACCATATATTTT.

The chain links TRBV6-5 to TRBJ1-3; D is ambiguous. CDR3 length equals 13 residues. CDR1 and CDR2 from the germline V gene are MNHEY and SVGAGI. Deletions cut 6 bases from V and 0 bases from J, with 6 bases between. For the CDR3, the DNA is TGTGCCAGCAGGGACTCCTCTGGAAACACCATATATTTT. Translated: CASRDSSGNTIYF.

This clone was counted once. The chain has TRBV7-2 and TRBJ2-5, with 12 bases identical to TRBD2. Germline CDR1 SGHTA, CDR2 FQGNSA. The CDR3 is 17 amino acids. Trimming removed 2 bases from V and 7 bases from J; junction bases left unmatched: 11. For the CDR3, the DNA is TGTGCCAGCAGCTTATTGAAGACTAGCGGGGGCACTGGGACCCAGTACTTC. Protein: CASSLLKTSGGTGTQYF.

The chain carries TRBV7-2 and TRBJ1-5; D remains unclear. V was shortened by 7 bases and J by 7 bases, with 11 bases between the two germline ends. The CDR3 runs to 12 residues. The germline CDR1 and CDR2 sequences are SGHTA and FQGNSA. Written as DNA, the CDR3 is TGTGCCAGCACCAGGAGCGGCCAGCCCCAGCATTTT. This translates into CASTRSGQPQHF.

Here the CDR3 reads CAWSRSIGNQPQHF. In DNA, the CDR3 is TGTGCCTGGAGTCGGAGTATTGGGAATCAGCCCCAGCATTTT. The chain uses TRBV30 and TRBJ1-5; D gene ambiguous. CDR1 is GTSNPN, CDR2 SVGIG, per germline (reference sequence). V lost 2 bases and J 4 bases, leaving 12 bases between the germline ends. CDR3 length equals 14 residues.

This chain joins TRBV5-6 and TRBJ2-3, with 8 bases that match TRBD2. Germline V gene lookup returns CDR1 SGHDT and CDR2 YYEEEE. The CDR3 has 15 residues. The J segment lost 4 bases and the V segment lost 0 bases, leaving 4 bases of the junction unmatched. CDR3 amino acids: CASSLGGGRSDTQYF. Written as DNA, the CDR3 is TGTGCCAGCAGCTTGGGGGGCGGGAGGTCAGATACGCAGTATTTT.

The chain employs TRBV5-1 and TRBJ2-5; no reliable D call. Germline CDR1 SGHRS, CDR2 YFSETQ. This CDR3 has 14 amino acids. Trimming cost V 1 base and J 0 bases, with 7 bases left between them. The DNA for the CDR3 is TGCGCCAGCAGCTTGTACGGGTACCAAGAGACCCAGTACTTC. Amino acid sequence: CASSLYGYQETQYF.

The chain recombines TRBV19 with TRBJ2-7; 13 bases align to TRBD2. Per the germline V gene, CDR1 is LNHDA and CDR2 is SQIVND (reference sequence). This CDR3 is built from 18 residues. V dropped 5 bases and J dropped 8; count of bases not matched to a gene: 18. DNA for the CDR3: TGTGCCAGTAGTCCCCGACGGACTAGCGGGGGACTCATAGGAAAGCAGTACTTC. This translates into CASSPRRTSGGLIGKQYF. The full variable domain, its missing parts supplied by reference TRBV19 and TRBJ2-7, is DGGITQSPKYLFRKEGQNVTLSCEQNLNHDAMYWYRQDPGQGLRLIYYSQIVNDFQKGDIAEGYSVSREKKESFPLTVTSAQKNPTAFYLCASSPRRTSGGLIGKQYFGPGTRLTVT.